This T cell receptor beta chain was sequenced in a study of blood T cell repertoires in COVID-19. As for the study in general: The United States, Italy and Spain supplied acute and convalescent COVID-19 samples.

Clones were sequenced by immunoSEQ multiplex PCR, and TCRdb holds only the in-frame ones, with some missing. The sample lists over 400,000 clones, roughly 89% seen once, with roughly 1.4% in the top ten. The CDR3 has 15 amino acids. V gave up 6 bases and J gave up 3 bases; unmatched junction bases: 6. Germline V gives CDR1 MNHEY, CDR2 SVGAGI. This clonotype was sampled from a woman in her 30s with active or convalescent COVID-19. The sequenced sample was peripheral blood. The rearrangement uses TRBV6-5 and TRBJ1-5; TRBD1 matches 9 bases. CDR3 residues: CASSRTGVPNQPQHF. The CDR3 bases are TGTGCCAGCAGCCGGACAGGGGTACCCAATCAGCCCCAGCATTTT.